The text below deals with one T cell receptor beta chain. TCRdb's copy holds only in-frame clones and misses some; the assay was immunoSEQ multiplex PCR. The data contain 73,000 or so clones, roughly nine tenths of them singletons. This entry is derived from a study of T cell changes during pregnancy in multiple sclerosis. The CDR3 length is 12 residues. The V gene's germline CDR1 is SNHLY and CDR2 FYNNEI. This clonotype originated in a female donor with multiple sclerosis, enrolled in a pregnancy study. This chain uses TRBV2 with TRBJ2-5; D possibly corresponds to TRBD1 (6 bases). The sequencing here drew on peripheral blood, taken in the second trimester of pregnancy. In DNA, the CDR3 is TGTGCTTCACGAGGGGGTTGGGAGACCCAGTACTTC. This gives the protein CASRGGWETQYF.